The following is a T cell receptor (beta chain) sequence with its context. The sample holds many counts of this clonotype. No cognate antigen has been identified for it. Per-base quality was not reported, and no clone a single base away is much larger than it. The data stem from a study of neurological immune-mediated disorders (dated by TCRdb to between 2018 and 2020). Describing the broader study: Peripheral blood TCR-beta repertoires from patients with HTLV-I-associated myelopathy (HAM/TSP), patients with multiple sclerosis, and healthy controls were compared in the study using UMI-based sequencing. Longitudinal samples, technical triplicates and paired sorted CD4+ and CD8+ T-cell subsets, alongside PBMC samples, were included among the 106 TCR-beta libraries. The cohort comprised 68 subjects: 14 HAM/TSP patients, 34 multiple sclerosis patients and approximately 20 healthy controls. Overall study outcomes, separate from this receptor: TCR clonal expansion was greatest in HAM/TSP patients and smallest in MS patients, who ranked below even healthy controls. Expanded clones from different subjects shared no identical CDR3 amino acid sequences, which suggests that TCR-beta repertoires were private in all groups.

Healthy controls were blood bank volunteers in Maryland, USA. For sorted-subset TCR libraries, some 970,000 sorted CD4+ or CD8+ T cells were used. PBMCs were separated from peripheral blood using Ficoll-Hypaque density gradient centrifugation and then cryopreserved in liquid nitrogen. Paired sorted CD4+ and CD8+ subsets came from healthy controls, HAM/TSP patients and MS patients. cDNA was synthesized by template-switch 5'RACE using a primer carrying a 10-nucleotide random unique molecular identifier by which each TCR transcript was tagged. Every sequencing run covered 15-18 subjects and yielded more than 160 million TCR-beta sequences. The RNeasy kit was used for extraction of total RNA. The KAPA Real-time Library Amplification kit was used to amplify TCR-beta VDJ regions with primers for the TCR constant region and the 5'RACE anchor. A first PCR added sample indexes and Illumina adaptors, after which a second PCR increased the library yield. After Ampure bead purification, the roughly 650 bp TCR product was size-selected on a 2% E-gel SizeSelection system. Library quality was checked on a Bioanalyzer, concentration was measured with Qubit, and libraries were quantified with the Kapa Library Quantification kit before pooling. Libraries were sequenced paired-end 2 x 150 bp on an Illumina HiSeq 2500. To increase sequence diversity, about 24-32% phiX was spiked into each library pool. The authors processed their data as follows. The quality-filtered reads were processed with the UMI-based MiGEC pipeline, whose error correction step removed more than 80% of the raw TCR sequences. IMGT germline references were used for alignment of VDJ genes, and clonotypes were defined by a unique CDR3 amino acid sequence together with V-J genes. Clonal expansion, Shannon diversity and CDR3 relatedness (CalcPairwiseDistances, ClusterSamples) were evaluated with VDJtools, and phylogenetic trees were built with CLCbio workbench. Expanded clones were defined as having at least 8 unique UMIs, based on coefficient-of-variation modelling across technical triplicates. TCRdb reran the public reads through fastp at Q25 and MiXCR, keeping productive beta chains. Under each unique CDR3 protein, matching rows form one entry showing the most common genes and DNA. The V and J calls and clone size are TCRdb's, not the authors'. This sample has 15,000 to 20,000 distinct CDR3 sequences in its table, and around a tenth of those were observed once. Under 30% of the sample is held by the ten biggest clonotypes.

The CDR3 covers 12 residues, taking in both the cysteine and the phenylalanine. CDR3 DNA is the only sequence kept; it has 36 bases, read in frame from the first base. V and J are truncated by 7 bases and 4 bases respectively, leaving an intervening sequence of 8 bases. Reading the germline V gene (reference sequence) gives CDR1 MNHEY and CDR2 SMNVEV. The sample consisted of CD8+ T cells from blood. The TCR originated in a woman aged 50 to 60 in good health. Recombination joined TRBV27 with TRBJ1-3; TRBD1 is a possible D gene, resting on 5 matching bases. CDR3 reads: CASMGEGNTIYF. The nucleotides read TGTGCCAGCATGGGGGAGGGAAACACCATATATTTT.